The 3 T cell receptor beta chains in this list originate from one sample, sequenced in a study of blood T cell dynamics during melanoma immunotherapy. Time point of the sample: week 3, after first cycle of checkpoint inhibitor. Method: immunoSEQ multiplex PCR; TCRdb's copy keeps in-frame clones and lacks some. The sample carries about 12,000 clones, roughly 90% recorded once. The input for sequencing was blood, taken from a patient treated with checkpoint blockade. The receptors here all came from a human donor with melanoma.

The rearrangement joins TRBV7-2 to TRBJ2-7; D remains unclear. Germline CDR1 reads SGHTA; CDR2 reads FQGNSA. The CDR3 consists of 14 residues. V was trimmed by 0 bases and J by 2 bases, leaving 8 bases between them. The CDR3 here is CASSLAPFAYEQYF. Here the CDR3 DNA reads TGTGCCAGCAGCTTAGCCCCCTTCGCCTACGAGCAGTACTTC.

The rearrangement links TRBV28 to TRBJ1-2, with D maybe TRBD1 (5 bases). The germline CDR1 and CDR2 sequences are MDHEN and SYDVKM. The CDR3 covers 13 residues. With 1 base removed from V and 8 bases from J, the gap between germline ends came to 11 bases. CDR3 sequence reads: CASSLSTGTGYTF. The CDR3, as DNA: TGTGCCAGCAGTTTATCAACCGGGACCGGCTACACCTTC.

V usage is TRBV4-2 and J usage is TRBJ2-1, with TRBD2 matching over 10 bases. With V trimmed by 4 bases and J by 3 bases, 9 bases remained unmatched. Germline assignment: CDR1 LGHNA and CDR2 YNFKEQ. This CDR3 contains 17 residues. As DNA, the CDR3 is TGTGCCAGCAGCCTCCTAGGTAGCGGGGGGATCTACAATGAGCAGTTCTTC. Protein product: CASSLLGSGGIYNEQFF.